These 21 T cell receptor beta chains share one sample of origin, sequenced in a study of CD8 T cells in Susac syndrome (dated by TCRdb to about 2019). The method behind the library was the immunoSEQ multiplex PCR assay. RNA was extracted using the RNeasy kit, and roughly 0.45 to 1 ug of the RNA was reverse transcribed with random hexamers. TCRdb handled the public reads itself, with Q25 trimming in fastp and clone calling in MiXCR, and kept productive beta chains. Rows matching on CDR3 protein sequence are summarized as one entry with the most common DNA and genes. Recorded for this sample are more than 130,000 distinct CDR3 sequences; approximately 93% of them occurred a single time. The ten biggest clones cover roughly 0.27% of the sample. Sequenced sample: CD8+ T cells from PBMCs. These receptors originate from a human donor in good health.

This chain joins TRBV13 and TRBJ1-2; D is possibly TRBD1 (5 bases). The CDR3 totals 16 residues. In germline, CDR1 is PRHDT, CDR2 FYEKMQ (reference sequence). V lost 4 bases and J lost 4, with 19 bases in between. The CDR3, as DNA: TGTGCCAGCAGCTCCAGCGGGGACCGGCTTGGCTATGGCTACACCTTC. Its protein is CASSSSGDRLGYGYTF.

This chain connects TRBV19 to TRBJ1-5, with a possible D match to TRBD1 (5 bases). CDR1 and CDR2 from the germline V gene are LNHDA and SQIVND (reference sequence). CDR3 length: 12 residues. Trimming took off 8 bases at V and 6 bases at J, with 11 bases between the two ends. As DNA, the CDR3 is TGTGCCAGTCCCAGGGTCATTCAGCCCCAGCATTTT. As protein: CASPRVIQPQHF.

The chain has TRBV29-1 and TRBJ2-2; D is undetermined. Germline V gives CDR1 SQVTM, CDR2 ANQGSEA. V shed 7 bases and J shed 0 bases, with 18 bases lying between them. The CDR3 is made up of 16 amino acids. CDR3 bases: TGCAGCGCCCTAACCTGGCGGAGCCCGAACACCGGGGAGCTGTTTTTT. This codes for CSALTWRSPNTGELFF.

The rearrangement links TRBV30 to TRBJ2-2; 12 bases align to TRBD1. Per the germline V gene, CDR1 is GTSNPN and CDR2 is SVGIG (reference sequence). With 5 bases clipped from V and 7 bases from J, the junction kept 5 bases outside the gene matches. The CDR3 is 14 amino acids. CDR3 DNA: TGTGCCTGGTTGGGGACAGGGGGCTACGGGGAGCTGTTTTTT. This sequence encodes CAWLGTGGYGELFF.

The chain links TRBV19 to TRBJ2-7, with D possibly being TRBD1 (6 bases). CDR1 and CDR2 from the germline V gene are LNHDA and SQIVND (reference sequence). V shed 9 bases and J shed 3 bases, with 15 bases lying between them. The CDR3 is 13 residues long. The CDR3 loop is CASSPGHHYEQYF. Written as DNA, the CDR3 is TGTGCCAGCTCCCCGGGACACCACTACGAGCAGTACTTC.

CDR3 nucleotide sequence: TGTGCCAGCAGTTTTATGAGACAGGGGAGCGATGAGCAGTTCTTC. Protein product: CASSFMRQGSDEQFF. J is TRBJ2-1 and V is TRBV28; 8 bases line up with TRBD1. This CDR3 contains 15 residues. The V gene's germline CDR1 is MDHEN and CDR2 SYDVKM. With V trimmed by 3 bases and J by 8 bases, 9 bases remained unmatched. The full variable domain, completed using reference TRBV28 and TRBJ2-1, is DVKVTQSSRYLVKRTGEKVFLECVQDMDHENMFWYRQDPGLGLRLIYFSYDVKMKEKGDIPEGYSVSREKKERFSLILESASTNQTSMYLCASSFMRQGSDEQFFGPGTRLTVL.

This chain connects TRBV6-6 to TRBJ2-7; 11 nucleotides agree with TRBD2. The CDR3 has 13 amino acids. The V gene's germline CDR1 is MNHNY and CDR2 SVGAGI (reference sequence). The V gene end was trimmed by 8 bases and the J gene end by 2 bases; junction bases not matched to a gene: 2. The CDR3 DNA reads as TGTGCCAGCCAGGGACTAGCGGCCTACGAGCAGTACTTC. The encoded protein is CASQGLAAYEQYF.

V and J are TRBV30 and TRBJ2-2; D gene uncertain. The germline CDR1 and CDR2 sequences are GTSNPN and SVGIG (reference sequence). CDR3 length: 13 residues. Trimming cost V 3 bases and J 0 bases, with 5 bases left between them. In DNA form, the CDR3 reads TGTGCCTGGAGGGAAGCGAACACCGGGGAGCTGTTTTTT. Translated: CAWREANTGELFF. Drawing the rest from reference TRBV30 and TRBJ2-2, the complete variable domain is SQTIHQWPATLVQPVGSPLSLECTVEGTSNPNLYWYRQAAGRGLQLLFYSVGIGQISSEVPQNLSASRPQDRQFILSSKKLLLSDSGFYLCAWREANTGELFFGEGSRLTVL.

J is TRBJ2-5 and V is TRBV6-5; 14 bases match TRBD2. V lost 4 bases and J lost 3; bases outside the gene matches: 10. Looked up from germline, CDR1 is MNHEY and CDR2 is SVGAGI. The CDR3 is 18 residues long. CDR3 DNA: TGTGCCAGCAGTTCCGGGACTAGCGGGAGCGGCGATAAAGAGACCCAGTACTTC. Protein product: CASSSGTSGSGDKETQYF.

The chain links TRBV9 to TRBJ1-2; possibly TRBD1 for D (5 bases). With 3 bases removed from V and 8 bases from J, the gap between germline ends came to 26 bases. The CDR3 contains 17 residues. Germline CDR1 SGDLS, CDR2 YYNGEE. The CDR3 DNA sequence: TGTGCCAGCAGCGCACCAGTACCGGGGACGGACGGTTCGGGCTACACCTTC. This translates into CASSAPVPGTDGSGYTF.

Here the CDR3 reads CASKSRGGQETQYF. CDR3 sequence (DNA): TGTGCCAGCAAATCGCGTGGGGGGCAAGAGACCCAGTACTTC. This chain connects TRBV27 to TRBJ2-5; possibly TRBD2 for D (6 bases). This CDR3 is 14 amino acids long. Trimming removed 7 bases at V and 2 bases at J, with 14 bases between. Germline V gene sequence: CDR1 MNHEY, CDR2 SMNVEV (reference sequence).

The rearrangement uses TRBV29-1 and TRBJ1-2; the D is unclear. The CDR3 is 13 residues long. Per germline, CDR1 SQVTM and CDR2 ANQGSEA. V was clipped by 5 bases and J by 5 bases, with 15 bases between them. The CDR3 nucleotides read TGCAGCGTTCCCGTTAGGGCGGCGTATGGCTACACCTTC. It codes for CSVPVRAAYGYTF.

This clonotype was picked up one time. This chain joins TRBV15 and TRBJ2-5; D uncertain. Trimming removed 5 bases at V and 1 base at J, with 8 bases between. The CDR3 has 13 residues. The germline V gene encodes CDR1 LNHNV and CDR2 YYDKDF (reference sequence). CDR3 sequence: CATSGPFQETQYF. CDR3 nucleotide sequence: TGTGCCACCAGCGGCCCCTTCCAAGAGACCCAGTACTTC.

The CDR3 is CASSPSGRADNTDTQYF. The CDR3, as DNA: TGTGCCAGCAGTCCCAGCGGGAGGGCCGATAACACAGATACGCAGTATTTT. V is TRBV6-4 and J is TRBJ2-3, with 10 bases matching TRBD2. The CDR3 length is 17 residues. In germline, CDR1 is MRHNA, CDR2 SNTAGT. The J segment lost 2 bases and the V segment lost 5 bases, leaving 10 bases of the junction unmatched.

This chain uses TRBV15 with TRBJ2-5; a possible D gene is TRBD2 (6 bases). The germline V and J ends were trimmed by 8 bases and 2 bases, with 12 bases remaining between them. The CDR3 consists of 13 residues. In germline, CDR1 is LNHNV, CDR2 YYDKDF (reference sequence). CDR3 protein: CATDSGRQETQYF. CDR3 DNA: TGTGCCACCGACAGTGGGAGGCAAGAGACCCAGTACTTC.

This clonotype came up a few times. The chain has TRBV9 and TRBJ1-2; D might be TRBD1 (5 bases). Trimming left V 3 bases short and J 11 bases short, with 20 bases between. In germline, CDR1 is SGDLS, CDR2 YYNGEE. The CDR3 totals 14 residues. The CDR3 loop reads CASSAPGRTPGYTF. The CDR3 nucleotides are TGTGCCAGCAGCGCGCCGGGACGGACGCCGGGGTACACCTTC. Drawing the rest from reference TRBV9 and TRBJ1-2, the complete variable domain is DSGVTQTPKHLITATGQRVTLRCSPRSGDLSVYWYQQSLDQGLQFLIQYYNGEERAKGNILERFSAQQFPDLHSELNLSSLELGDSALYFCASSAPGRTPGYTFGSGTRLTVV.

This clonotype is a singleton in its sample. This chain links TRBV5-6 with TRBJ2-3; D gene uncertain. CDR3 length equals 14 residues. The V end lost 1 base, the J end lost 4 bases, and 10 bases lay between the germline ends. Germline values: CDR1 SGHDT, CDR2 YYEEEE. This chain's CDR3 is CASSLLRRPDTQYF. CDR3 nucleotides: TGTGCCAGCAGCTTGTTGAGGCGCCCAGATACGCAGTATTTT.

The gene calls are TRBV4-2 and TRBJ2-7; the D is unclear. The germline V and J ends were trimmed by 2 bases and 3 bases, with 11 bases remaining between them. The germline CDR1 and CDR2 sequences are LGHNA and YNFKEQ. The CDR3 spans 14 residues. The CDR3 sequence is CASSQTSQGYEQYF. As DNA, the CDR3 is TGTGCCAGCAGCCAAACCAGTCAAGGCTACGAGCAGTACTTC.

The chain uses TRBV20-1 and TRBJ1-1; TRBD1 matches 9 bases. The CDR3 length is 11 residues. Germline V gene sequence: CDR1 DFQATT, CDR2 SNEGSKA (reference sequence). V lost 5 bases and J lost 6; bases outside the gene matches: 1. The CDR3 sequence: CSAGQGSEAFF. The CDR3 bases are TGCAGTGCTGGACAGGGGTCTGAAGCTTTCTTT.

The chain carries TRBV6-6 and TRBJ2-3; 9 bases are shared with TRBD1. The V gene end was trimmed by 5 bases and the J gene end by 5 bases; junction bases not matched to a gene: 8. This CDR3 spans 15 amino acids. In germline, CDR1 is MNHNY, CDR2 SVGAGI (reference sequence). The CDR3 nucleotides are TGTGCCAGCAGTCCCCGGGACAGGGAGGGAGATACGCAGTATTTT. Translating it yields CASSPRDREGDTQYF.

V and J are TRBV11-2 and TRBJ1-1; D gene ambiguous. The germline V gene has CDR1 SGHAT and CDR2 FQNNGV. CDR3 length equals 13 residues. Trimming took off 5 bases at V and 0 bases at J, with 7 bases between the two ends. The CDR3 region has the DNA TGTGCCAGCAGCCCAACACTGAACACTGAAGCTTTCTTT. Its translation: CASSPTLNTEAFF. Looking up the rest from reference TRBV11-2 and TRBJ1-1 gives the full variable domain: EAGVAQSPRYKIIEKRQSVAFWCNPISGHATLYWYQQILGQGPKLLIQFQNNGVVDDSQLPKDRFSAERLKGVDSTLKIQPAKLEDSAVYLCASSPTLNTEAFFGQGTRLTVV.